These T cell receptor beta chains were read from a single sample in a study of blood T cell repertoires in COVID-19. Assay used: immunoSEQ multiplex PCR; TCRdb lists only in-frame clones, some missing. Of about 27,000 clones detected, 65% to 90% appear once; the ten largest clones hold around 25%. The material sequenced was peripheral blood. Receptor source: a man between 70 and 80 years old with active COVID-19. Both conserved end residues are part of each CDR3. The order of the fields is V gene, clone size, D gene, J gene, CDR3 DNA, CDR3 protein. D genes are given only for firm matches. The size entry is marked missing in some rows and otherwise reads once, few, many or a size class.

TRBV7-6	NA	TRBD1	TRBJ2-5	TGTGCCAGCAGCTTTGGAACAGGGGGCGGCGGAGAGACCCAGTACTTC	CASSFGTGGGGETQYF
TRBV5-4	once	TRBD2	TRBJ2-3	TGTGCCAGCAGATTCACTAGCGGGAGGACGGGTGCAGATACGCAGTATTTT	CASRFTSGRTGADTQYF
TRBV30	NA	TRBD1	TRBJ1-3	TGTGCCTGGAGTGTAGGGGACAGAAATTACTACTCTGGAAACACCATATATTTT	CAWSVGDRNYYSGNTIYF
TRBV10-1	few	NA	TRBJ2-3	TGCGCCAGCAGTGTCAAAGATACGCAGTATTTT	CASSVKDTQYF
TRBV4-1	few	NA	TRBJ1-4	TGCGCCAGCAGCCAAGATCGGGGGGTCGGGAATGAAAAACTGTTTTTT	CASSQDRGVGNEKLFF
TRBV5-1	NA	NA	TRBJ1-4	TGCGCCAGCAGCTCGTGGCGGCCAGATGAAAAACTGTTTTTT	CASSSWRPDEKLFF
TRBV7-9	NA	TRBD2	TRBJ2-1	TGTGCCAGCAGCTCCGTCCCGGGACTAGCGCAAAGCTCCTACAATGAGCAGTTCTTC	CASSSVPGLAQSSYNEQFF
TRBV7-3	NA	TRBD1	TRBJ1-1	TGTGCCAGCAGCTTAACGACAGGGCGAACGAGTGAAGCTTTCTTT	CASSLTTGRTSEAFF
TRBV11-2	NA	NA	TRBJ2-1	TGTGCCAGCAGCTTCGCGGTCGGTTCCTACAATGAGCAGTTCTTC	CASSFAVGSYNEQFF
TRBV5-4	NA	TRBD2	TRBJ2-3	TGTGCCAGCAGCTTGGGGGTACTAGCGGCCACAGATACGCAGTATTTT	CASSLGVLAATDTQYF
TRBV28	NA	TRBD2	TRBJ2-5	TGTGCCAGCAGTTTCGCGACGGGAGGGCCGGTTGAGACCCAGTACTTC	CASSFATGGPVETQYF
TRBV5-1	NA	TRBD1	TRBJ1-6	TGCGCCAGCAGCCCGGACAGGGTTTGGGATTCACCCCTCCACTTT	CASSPDRVWDSPLHF
TRBV7-3	NA	TRBD2	TRBJ2-2	TGTGCCAGCAGCTTACGTCGGACTAGCGGGAGGACGAACACCGGGGAGCTGTTTTTT	CASSLRRTSGRTNTGELFF
TRBV6-6	few	NA	TRBJ1-5	TGTGCCAGCAGTTACAATCCGTATAGCAATCAGCCCCAGCATTTT	CASSYNPYSNQPQHF
TRBV9	NA	NA	TRBJ2-7	TGTGCCAGCAGCGTAGTCGCGGTAACAGGCTGGAGGGCAGGAGAGCAGTACTTC	CASSVVAVTGWRAGEQYF
TRBV2	NA	NA	TRBJ2-3	TGTGCCAGCAGTGAATTTGGGGCAGTAACCACAGATACGCAGTATTTT	CASSEFGAVTTDTQYF
TRBV7-3	NA	NA	TRBJ1-2	TGTGCCAGCAGCCCAAGAAGTGGCCTTGGCTATGGCTACACCTTC	CASSPRSGLGYGYTF
TRBV18	NA	TRBD1	TRBJ1-2	TGTGCCAGCTCACCTCCCGGACAGGGGAGGTTGGGTAACTATGGCTACACCTTC	CASSPPGQGRLGNYGYTF
TRBV4-1	NA	NA	TRBJ1-6	TGCGCCAGCAGCCAAGGTTCACAGGGTTCTAACGACCTCCACTTT	CASSQGSQGSNDLHF
TRBV18	NA	NA	TRBJ2-6	TGTGCCAGCTCACCGGGGACTCCGAGCTCTGGGGCCAACGTCCTGACTTTC	CASSPGTPSSGANVLTF
TRBV12-3/TRBV12-4	NA	NA	TRBJ1-2	TGTGCCAGCAGTTTTTCCAGATATGGCTACACCTTC	CASSFSRYGYTF
TRBV19	NA	TRBD1	TRBJ1-2	TGTGCCAGTAGTATGGACAGGGCTTATGGCTACACCTTC	CASSMDRAYGYTF
TRBV28	NA	TRBD1	TRBJ2-3	TGTGCCAGCAGCCCCGGGACAGGGCGCACAGATACGCAGTATTTT	CASSPGTGRTDTQYF
TRBV2	NA	TRBD1	TRBJ2-7	TGTGCCAGCAGTGCCTTGGGACAGGGCTACGAGCAGTACTTC	CASSALGQGYEQYF
TRBV6-5	medium-sized	NA	TRBJ1-3	TGTGCCAGCAGTTACACACGGACAGTTCCTGGAAACACCATATATTTT	CASSYTRTVPGNTIYF
TRBV5-1	NA	NA	TRBJ1-6	TGCGCCAGCAGCGTTGAAGGTACAGGTCTTGGTTCACCCCTCCACTTT	CASSVEGTGLGSPLHF
TRBV5-4	NA	NA	TRBJ2-5	TGTGCCAGCAGCTCGGAGGGGGCTCGCTCACAAGAGACCCAGTACTTC	CASSSEGARSQETQYF
TRBV18	once	TRBD1	TRBJ1-2	TGTGCCAGCTCCCCAGGGGGGGCGGTCGACTATGGCTACACCTTC	CASSPGGAVDYGYTF
TRBV4-1	once	NA	TRBJ1-2	TGCGCCAGCAGCCAAGACCCGGGAGTAGTATCCTATGGCTACACCTTC	CASSQDPGVVSYGYTF
TRBV9	NA	NA	TRBJ1-2	TGTGCCAGCTTTGGAGGACTTAACTATGGCTACACCTTC	CASFGGLNYGYTF
TRBV7-2	NA	TRBD2	TRBJ2-7	TGTGCCAGCAGCGGAGGACTAGCGAGGGCCTACGAGCAGTACTTC	CASSGGLARAYEQYF
TRBV5-6	once	NA	TRBJ2-3	TGTGCCAGCAGCCGGACAGAGAATACGCAGTATTTT	CASSRTENTQYF
TRBV7-3	NA	TRBD2	TRBJ2-3	TGTGCCAGCAGCGGCGCGGGGGTGTCAGATACGCAGTATTTT	CASSGAGVSDTQYF
TRBV5-1	NA	NA	TRBJ2-3	TGCGCCAGCACCCCGAGGACAGTCGCCACAGATACGCAGTATTTT	CASTPRTVATDTQYF
TRBV19	NA	TRBD1	TRBJ1-6	TGTGCCAGTAAAACGTACAGGGGTAATTCACCCCTCCACTTT	CASKTYRGNSPLHF
TRBV5-1	NA	NA	TRBJ2-2	TGCGCCAGCAGCTTGTCCAACCCGGGATTGCCCACCAACACCGGGGAGCTGTTTTTT	CASSLSNPGLPTNTGELFF